The sequence of this TCR beta chain was determined in a study of blood T cell repertoires in COVID-19. As for the study in general: T cells, B-cell-depleted T cells, or PBMCs supplied cDNA or gDNA.

From germline, CDR1 is MNHEY and CDR2 SMNVEV (reference sequence). This CDR3 region has 16 residues. V lost 5 bases, J lost 7 bases, and 13 bases stayed unmatched. The data were produced by immunoSEQ multiplex PCR, yet TCRdb's version contains in-frame clones alone and is incomplete. Among nearly 350,000 clones listed, around 91% were seen once. V is TRBV27 and J is TRBJ2-5; 10 nucleotides agree with TRBD2. This receptor was identified in a woman younger than 35 who had recovered from COVID-19. The sequencing input was peripheral blood. CDR3 loop: CASSGWASGSPGTQYF. CDR3 coding DNA: TGTGCCAGCAGTGGATGGGCTAGCGGGAGCCCTGGGACCCAGTACTTC.